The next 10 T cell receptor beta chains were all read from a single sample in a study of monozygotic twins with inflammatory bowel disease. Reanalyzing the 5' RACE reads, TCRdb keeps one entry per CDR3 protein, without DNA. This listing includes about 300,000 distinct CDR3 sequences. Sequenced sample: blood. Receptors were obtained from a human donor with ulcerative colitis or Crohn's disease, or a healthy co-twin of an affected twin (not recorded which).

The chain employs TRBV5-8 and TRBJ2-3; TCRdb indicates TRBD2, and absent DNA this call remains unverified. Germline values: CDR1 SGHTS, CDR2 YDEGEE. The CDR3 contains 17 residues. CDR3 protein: CASSLAGSGGVTDTQYF.

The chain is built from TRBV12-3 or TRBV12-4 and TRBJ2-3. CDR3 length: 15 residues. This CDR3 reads CASSRGVKGTDTQYF.

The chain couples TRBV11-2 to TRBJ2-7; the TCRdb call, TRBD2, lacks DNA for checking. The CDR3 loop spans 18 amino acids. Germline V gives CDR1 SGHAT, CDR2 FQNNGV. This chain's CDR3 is CASSFEAGLAVSSYEQYF.

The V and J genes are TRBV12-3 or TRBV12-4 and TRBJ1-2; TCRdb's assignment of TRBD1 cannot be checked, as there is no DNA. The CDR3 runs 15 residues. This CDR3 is CASSRGQVTNYGYTF.

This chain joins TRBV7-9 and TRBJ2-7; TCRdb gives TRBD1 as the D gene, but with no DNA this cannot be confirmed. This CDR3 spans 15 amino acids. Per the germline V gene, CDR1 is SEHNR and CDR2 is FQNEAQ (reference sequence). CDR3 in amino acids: CASSLGQGVNDEQYF. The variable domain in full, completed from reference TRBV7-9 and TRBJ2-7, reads DTGVSQNPRHKITKRGQNVTFRCDPISEHNRLYWYRQTLGQGPEFLTYFQNEAQLEKSRLLSDRFSAERPKGSFSTLEIQRTEQGDSAMYLCASSLGQGVNDEQYFGPGTRLTVT.

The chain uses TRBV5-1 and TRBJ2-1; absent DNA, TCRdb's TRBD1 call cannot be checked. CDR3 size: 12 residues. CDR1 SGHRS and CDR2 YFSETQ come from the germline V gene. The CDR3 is CASSLWDGEQFF.

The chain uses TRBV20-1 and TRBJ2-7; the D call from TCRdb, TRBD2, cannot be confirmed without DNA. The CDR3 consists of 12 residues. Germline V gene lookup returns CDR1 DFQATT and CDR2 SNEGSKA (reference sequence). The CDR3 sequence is CSFPSGKYEQYF.

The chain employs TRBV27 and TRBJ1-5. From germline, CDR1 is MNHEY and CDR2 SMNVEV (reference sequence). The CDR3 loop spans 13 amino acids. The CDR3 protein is CASRYGSNQPQHF.

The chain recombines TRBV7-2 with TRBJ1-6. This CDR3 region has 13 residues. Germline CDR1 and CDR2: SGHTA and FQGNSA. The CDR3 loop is CASSLVGPSVLHF. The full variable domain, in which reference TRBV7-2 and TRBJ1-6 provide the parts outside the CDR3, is GAGVSQSPSNKVTEKGKDVELRCDPISGHTALYWYRQSLGQGLEFLIYFQGNSAPDKSGLPSDRFSAERTGGSVSTLTIQRTQQEDSAVYLCASSLVGPSVLHFGNGTRLTVT.

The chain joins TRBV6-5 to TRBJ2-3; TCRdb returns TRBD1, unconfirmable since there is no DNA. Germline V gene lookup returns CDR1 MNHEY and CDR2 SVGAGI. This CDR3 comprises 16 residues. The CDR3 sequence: CASSYSSKGSTDTQYF.